The source of this TCR beta chain is a study of beta chain features in type 1 diabetes. A note on this clone: What it binds is unknown.

Findings and limits, study-wide: Any PCR bias toward short templates would affect both groups alike. VDJ junctions from patients with type 1 diabetes contained fewer insertions and more deletions.

As every portion of the isolated RNA was reverse transcribed, the sequencing read expressed TCRB transcripts. This table comes from immunoSEQ multiplex PCR, and its TCRdb copy is limited to in-frame clones, with some not included. Seen here are under 950,000 clones, 17% observed once, and the top ten hold about 0.02%. The CDR3 runs 11 residues. Germline assignment: CDR1 SQVTM and CDR2 ANQGSEA. Sample: naive CD4+ T cells from blood. The chain recombines TRBV29-1 with TRBJ2-1; D not certain. The receptor's source is a woman aged 18 to 35 in good health. The CDR3 sequence is CNSIADNEQFF. DNA of the CDR3: TGCAACTCCATCGCGGACAATGAGCAGTTCTTC.